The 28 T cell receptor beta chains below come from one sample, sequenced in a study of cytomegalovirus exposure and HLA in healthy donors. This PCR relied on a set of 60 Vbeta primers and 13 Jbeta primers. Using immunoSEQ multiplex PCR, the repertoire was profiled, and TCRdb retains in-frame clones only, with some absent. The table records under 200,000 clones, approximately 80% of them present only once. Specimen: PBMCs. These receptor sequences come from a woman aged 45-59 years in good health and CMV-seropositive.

Written as DNA, the CDR3 is TGTGCCAGCAGCTCTAGCGGGGGGAACACCGGGGAGCTGTTTTTT. The encoded protein is CASSSSGGNTGELFF. The chain combines TRBV28 with TRBJ2-2; 10 bases agree with TRBD2. Trimming removed 6 bases from V and 1 base from J; junction bases left unmatched: 2. CDR3 size: 15 residues. Germline values: CDR1 MDHEN, CDR2 SYDVKM.

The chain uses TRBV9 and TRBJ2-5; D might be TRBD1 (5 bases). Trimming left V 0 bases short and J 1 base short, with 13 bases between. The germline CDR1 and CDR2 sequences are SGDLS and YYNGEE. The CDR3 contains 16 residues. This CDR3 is CASSVATGSGQETQYF. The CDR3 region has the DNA TGTGCCAGCAGCGTAGCTACAGGTTCAGGCCAAGAGACCCAGTACTTC.

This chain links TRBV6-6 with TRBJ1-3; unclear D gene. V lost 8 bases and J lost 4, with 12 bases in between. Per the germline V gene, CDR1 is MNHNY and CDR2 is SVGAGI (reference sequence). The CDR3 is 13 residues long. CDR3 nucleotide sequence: TGTGCCAGCCGAGTTACGGTCGGAAACACCATATATTTT. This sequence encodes CASRVTVGNTIYF.

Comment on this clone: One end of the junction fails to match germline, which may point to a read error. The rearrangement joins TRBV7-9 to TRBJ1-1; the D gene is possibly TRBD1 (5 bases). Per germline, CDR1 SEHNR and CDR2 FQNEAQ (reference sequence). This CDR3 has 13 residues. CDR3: CSSALGGGLEAFF. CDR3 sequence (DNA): TGTTCCAGCGCGCTGGGGGGGGGTCTAGAGGCTTTCTTT.

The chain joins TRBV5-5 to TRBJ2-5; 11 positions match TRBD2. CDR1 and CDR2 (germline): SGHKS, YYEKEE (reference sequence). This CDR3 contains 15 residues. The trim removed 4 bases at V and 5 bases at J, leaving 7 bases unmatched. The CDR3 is CASSGLAGGQETQYF. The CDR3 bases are TGTGCCAGCAGCGGCCTAGCGGGGGGCCAGGAGACCCAGTACTTC.

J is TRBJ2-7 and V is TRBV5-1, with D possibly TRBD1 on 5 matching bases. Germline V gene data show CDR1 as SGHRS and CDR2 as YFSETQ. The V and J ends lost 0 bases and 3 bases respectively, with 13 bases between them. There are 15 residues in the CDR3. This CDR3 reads CASSLDLGRVYEQYF. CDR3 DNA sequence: TGCGCCAGCAGCTTGGATCTCGGCAGGGTCTACGAGCAGTACTTC.

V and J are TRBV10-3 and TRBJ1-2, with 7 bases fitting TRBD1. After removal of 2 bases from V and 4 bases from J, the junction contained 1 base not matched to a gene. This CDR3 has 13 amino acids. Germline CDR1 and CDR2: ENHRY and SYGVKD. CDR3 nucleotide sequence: TGTGCCATCAGTGAGGGGGACAGCTATGGCTACACCTTC. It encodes CAISEGDSYGYTF.

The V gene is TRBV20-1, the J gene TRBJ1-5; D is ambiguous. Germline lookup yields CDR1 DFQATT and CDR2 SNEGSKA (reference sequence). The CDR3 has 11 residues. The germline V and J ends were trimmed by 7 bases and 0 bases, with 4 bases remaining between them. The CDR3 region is CSVSSNQPQHF. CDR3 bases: TGCAGTGTCTCTAGCAATCAGCCCCAGCATTTT.

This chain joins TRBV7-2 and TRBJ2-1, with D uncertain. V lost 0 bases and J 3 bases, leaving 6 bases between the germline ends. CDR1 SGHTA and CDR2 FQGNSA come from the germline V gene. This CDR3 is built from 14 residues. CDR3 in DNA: TGTGCCAGCAGCTTAGCTGGGCACTACAATGAGCAGTTCTTC. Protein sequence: CASSLAGHYNEQFF.

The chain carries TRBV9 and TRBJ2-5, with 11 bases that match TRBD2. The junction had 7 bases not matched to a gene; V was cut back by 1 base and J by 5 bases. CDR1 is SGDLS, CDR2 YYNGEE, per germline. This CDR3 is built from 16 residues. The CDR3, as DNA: TGTGCCAGCAGCGTACGGTTAGCGGGGGGGCCTGAGACCCAGTACTTC. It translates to CASSVRLAGGPETQYF.

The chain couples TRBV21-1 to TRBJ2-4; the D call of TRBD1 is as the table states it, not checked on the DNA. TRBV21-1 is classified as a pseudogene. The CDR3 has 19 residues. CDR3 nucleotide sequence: TGTGCCAGCAGCAAAGCCGGGGCAGGGGACCTACTAGCCAAAAACATTCAGTACTTC. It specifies CASSKAGAGDLLAKNIQYF.

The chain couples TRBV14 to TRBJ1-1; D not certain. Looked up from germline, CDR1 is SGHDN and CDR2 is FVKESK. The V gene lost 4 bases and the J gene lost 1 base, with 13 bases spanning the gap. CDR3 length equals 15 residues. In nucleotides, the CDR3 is TGTGCCAGCAGCCCGCCGGCGGACTGGAACACTGAAGCTTTCTTT. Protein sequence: CASSPPADWNTEAFF.

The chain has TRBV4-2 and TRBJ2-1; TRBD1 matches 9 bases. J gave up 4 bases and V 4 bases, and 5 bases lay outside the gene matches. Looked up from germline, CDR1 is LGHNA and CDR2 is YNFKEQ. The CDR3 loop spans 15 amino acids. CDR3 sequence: CASSRGQGSYNEQFF. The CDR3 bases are TGTGCCAGCAGCCGCGGACAGGGGAGTTACAATGAGCAGTTCTTC.

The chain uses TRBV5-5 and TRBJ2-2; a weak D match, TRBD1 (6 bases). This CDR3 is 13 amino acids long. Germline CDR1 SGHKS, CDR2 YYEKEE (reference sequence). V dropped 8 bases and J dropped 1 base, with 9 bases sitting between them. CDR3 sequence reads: CASTTGNTGELFF. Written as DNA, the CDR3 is TGTGCCAGTACGACAGGGAACACCGGGGAGCTGTTTTTT.

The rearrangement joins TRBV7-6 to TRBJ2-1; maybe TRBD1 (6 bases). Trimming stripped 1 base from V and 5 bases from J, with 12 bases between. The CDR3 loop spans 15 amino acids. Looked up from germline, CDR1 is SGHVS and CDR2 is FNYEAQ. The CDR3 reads CASSLGSGQNNEQFF. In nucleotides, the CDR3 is TGTGCCAGCAGCTTAGGATCCGGACAGAACAATGAGCAGTTCTTC.

The CDR3 sequence: CASSLEGQNYGYTF. CDR3 DNA sequence: TGCGCCAGCAGCTTGGAGGGACAGAACTATGGCTACACCTTC. The chain couples TRBV5-1 to TRBJ1-2, with 7 bases aligning to TRBD1. The CDR3 extends over 14 amino acids. V trimming: 0 bases; J trimming: 2 bases; junction bases outside the gene matches: 1. Germline V gives CDR1 SGHRS, CDR2 YFSETQ.

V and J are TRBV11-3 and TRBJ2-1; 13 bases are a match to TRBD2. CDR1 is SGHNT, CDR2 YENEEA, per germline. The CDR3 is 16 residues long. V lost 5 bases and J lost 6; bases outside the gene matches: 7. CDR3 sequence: CASSQRLAGGINEQFF. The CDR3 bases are TGTGCCAGCAGCCAAAGACTAGCGGGGGGAATCAATGAGCAGTTCTTC.

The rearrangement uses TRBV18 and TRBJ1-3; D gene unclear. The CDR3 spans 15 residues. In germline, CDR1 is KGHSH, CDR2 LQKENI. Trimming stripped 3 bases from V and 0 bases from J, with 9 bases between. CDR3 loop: CASSPPGVSGNTIYF. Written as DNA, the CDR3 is TGTGCCAGCTCACCGCCCGGGGTCTCTGGAAACACCATATATTTT.

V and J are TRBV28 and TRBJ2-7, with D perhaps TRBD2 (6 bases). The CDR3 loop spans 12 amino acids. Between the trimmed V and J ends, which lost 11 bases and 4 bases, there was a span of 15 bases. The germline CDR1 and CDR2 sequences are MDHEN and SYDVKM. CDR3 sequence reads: CAAGGVRYEQYF. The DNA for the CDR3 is TGTGCCGCGGGCGGGGTGAGGTACGAGCAGTACTTC.

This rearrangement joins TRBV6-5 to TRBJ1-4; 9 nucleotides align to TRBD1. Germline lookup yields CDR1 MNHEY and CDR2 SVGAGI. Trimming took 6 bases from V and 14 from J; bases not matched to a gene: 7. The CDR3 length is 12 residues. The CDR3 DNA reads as TGTGCCAGCAGCTCAGACAGGGGGAAGCTGTTTTTT. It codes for CASSSDRGKLFF.

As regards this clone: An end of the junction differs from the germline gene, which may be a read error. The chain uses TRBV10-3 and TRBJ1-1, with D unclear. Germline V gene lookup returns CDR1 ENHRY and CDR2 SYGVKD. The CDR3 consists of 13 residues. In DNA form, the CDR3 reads TGTGCCAGCAGTCGCCAGGTGAACACTGAAGCTTTCTTT. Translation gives CASSRQVNTEAFF.

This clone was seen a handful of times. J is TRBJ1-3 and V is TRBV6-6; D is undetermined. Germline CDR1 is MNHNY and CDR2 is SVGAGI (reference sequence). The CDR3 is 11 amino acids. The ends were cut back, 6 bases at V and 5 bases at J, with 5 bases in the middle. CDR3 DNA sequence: TGTGCCAGCAGCCAAAGAAACACCATATATTTT. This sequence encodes CASSQRNTIYF.

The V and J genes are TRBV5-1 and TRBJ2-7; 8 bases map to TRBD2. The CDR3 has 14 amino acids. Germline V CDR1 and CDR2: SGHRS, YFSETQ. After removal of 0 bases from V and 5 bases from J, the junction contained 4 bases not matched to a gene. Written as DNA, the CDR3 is TGCGCCAGCAGCTTGGGGGCGGGGGGCCACGAGCAGTACTTC. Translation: CASSLGAGGHEQYF.

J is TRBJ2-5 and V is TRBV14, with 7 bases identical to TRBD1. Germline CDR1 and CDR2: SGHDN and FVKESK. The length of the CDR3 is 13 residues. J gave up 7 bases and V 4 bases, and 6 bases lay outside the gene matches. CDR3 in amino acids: CASSRTGSGTQYF. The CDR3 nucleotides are TGTGCCAGCAGCCGGACAGGTTCTGGGACCCAGTACTTC.

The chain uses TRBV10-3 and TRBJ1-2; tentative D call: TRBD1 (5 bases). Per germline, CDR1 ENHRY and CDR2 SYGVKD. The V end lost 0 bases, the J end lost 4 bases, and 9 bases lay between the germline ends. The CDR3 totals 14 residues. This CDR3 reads CAISESGGSYGYTF. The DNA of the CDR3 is TGTGCCATCAGTGAGTCGGGGGGATCCTATGGCTACACCTTC.

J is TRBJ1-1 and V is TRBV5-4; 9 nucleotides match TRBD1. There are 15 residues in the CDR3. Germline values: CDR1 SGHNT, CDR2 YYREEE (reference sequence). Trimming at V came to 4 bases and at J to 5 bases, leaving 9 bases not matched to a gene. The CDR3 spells CASSLDRGLRTEAFF. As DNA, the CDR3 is TGTGCCAGCAGCCTGGACAGGGGATTAAGGACTGAAGCTTTCTTT.

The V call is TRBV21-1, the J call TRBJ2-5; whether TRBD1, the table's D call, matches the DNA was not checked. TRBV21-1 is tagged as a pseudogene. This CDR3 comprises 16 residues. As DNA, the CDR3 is TGTGCCAGCAGCAAAGTTCGGGACAGGGTTCGGGAGACCCAGTACTTC. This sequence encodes CASSKVRDRVRETQYF.

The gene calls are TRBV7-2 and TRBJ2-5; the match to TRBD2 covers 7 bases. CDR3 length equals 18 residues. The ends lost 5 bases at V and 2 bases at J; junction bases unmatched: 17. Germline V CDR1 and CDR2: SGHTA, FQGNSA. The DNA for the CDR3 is TGTGCCAGCAGCAATACCCGAGGGAGGGCGGGGTATCAAGAGACCCAGTACTTC. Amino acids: CASSNTRGRAGYQETQYF.